One and the same sample provided the 24 T cell receptor beta chains below, sequenced in a study of control samples from healthy donors and cancer patients. Produced via immunoSEQ multiplex PCR; TCRdb's table is partial and in-frame only. The table shows 150,000 to 170,000 clones, with 85% to 95% occurring only once. Material: blood. These receptors all stem from a man in his forties or fifties in good health.

In this sample, this clone turned up once. The chain has TRBV9 and TRBJ1-3, with a tentative D call TRBD1 (5 bases). The CDR3 loop spans 15 amino acids. The germline gives CDR1 SGDLS, CDR2 YYNGEE. Trimming cost V 0 bases and J 2 bases, with 9 bases left between them. CDR3 protein: CASSVEGAAGNTIYF. CDR3 sequence (DNA): TGTGCCAGCAGCGTAGAAGGGGCTGCTGGAAACACCATATATTTT.

This chain uses TRBV18 with TRBJ2-6, with TRBD2 matching over 10 bases. The V segment lost 6 bases and the J segment 1 base; nucleotides outside the gene matches: 6. This CDR3 comprises 17 residues. Germline V lookup: CDR1 KGHSH, CDR2 LQKENI. This CDR3 is CASSPTSGVSGANVLTF. As DNA, the CDR3 is TGTGCCAGCTCTCCAACTAGCGGGGTATCTGGGGCCAACGTCCTGACTTTC.

The V call is TRBV5-5, the J call TRBJ1-3; 8 nucleotides line up with TRBD1. The CDR3 runs to 16 residues. Losses at the gene ends were 0 bases for V and 3 bases for J; bases not matched to a gene: 5. Germline-derived CDR1 and CDR2 are SGHKS and YYEKEE (reference sequence). The DNA for the CDR3 is TGTGCCAGCAGCTTGGTCGACAGGGGAGGTGGAAACACCATATATTTT. The encoded protein is CASSLVDRGGGNTIYF.

The chain recombines TRBV5-6 with TRBJ1-6; no clear D. CDR1 and CDR2 from the germline V gene are SGHDT and YYEEEE. The CDR3 is 16 residues long. V was pared by 0 bases and J by 10 bases, with 17 bases between. CDR3: CASSLVRMGSLSPLHF. The CDR3 nucleotides are TGTGCCAGCAGCTTGGTTAGGATGGGTTCTTTATCACCCCTCCACTTT.

The chain combines TRBV6-1 with TRBJ2-2; the D gene is possibly TRBD1 (6 bases). Trimming stripped 6 bases from V and 6 bases from J, with 20 bases between. The germline V gene encodes CDR1 MNHNS and CDR2 SASEGT. This CDR3 has 16 residues. The CDR3 bases are TGTGCCAGCAGAGAACGGGCAGGGGCGGTTGCCGGGGAGCTGTTTTTT. As protein: CASRERAGAVAGELFF.

The genes are TRBV28 and TRBJ1-1; D is ambiguous. Germline CDR1 reads MDHEN; CDR2 reads SYDVKM. The V end was cut by 3 bases, the J end by 11 bases, with 16 bases between. The CDR3 contains 13 residues. The CDR3 sequence is CASSLAAVRFAFF. The CDR3 DNA reads TGTGCCAGCAGTTTGGCTGCGGTCAGGTTTGCTTTCTTT.

This chain uses TRBV6-5 with TRBJ1-3; 7 bases are shared with TRBD1. CDR3 length equals 13 residues. V was clipped by 10 bases and J by 7 bases; unmatched bases: 10. Germline V gene lookup returns CDR1 MNHEY and CDR2 SVGAGI. CDR3 protein: CATRTGGVNTIYF. The CDR3, as DNA: TGTGCCACCCGGACAGGAGGAGTGAACACCATATATTTT.

The chain uses TRBV5-1 and TRBJ1-1; possibly TRBD1 for D (6 bases). The CDR3 has 15 amino acids. Germline CDR1 is SGHRS and CDR2 is YFSETQ. V was pared by 0 bases and J by 1 base, with 10 bases between. The CDR3 here is CASSLGGGANTEAFF. CDR3 coding DNA: TGCGCCAGCAGCTTGGGTGGGGGCGCGAACACTGAAGCTTTCTTT.

V gene TRBV28 combines with J gene TRBJ2-4; a possible D gene is TRBD2 (7 bases). V lost 6 bases and J 0 bases, leaving 30 bases between the germline ends. CDR3 length equals 21 residues. Germline assignment: CDR1 MDHEN and CDR2 SYDVKM. The CDR3 region is CASRSPFGGGLSGGAKNIQYF. CDR3 bases: TGTGCCAGCAGGTCCCCCTTCGGCGGGGGCTTAAGTGGAGGAGCCAAAAACATTCAGTACTTC. Drawing the rest from reference TRBV28 and TRBJ2-4, the complete variable domain is DVKVTQSSRYLVKRTGEKVFLECVQDMDHENMFWYRQDPGLGLRLIYFSYDVKMKEKGDIPEGYSVSREKKERFSLILESASTNQTSMYLCASRSPFGGGLSGGAKNIQYFGAGTRLSVL.

V and J are TRBV30 and TRBJ2-1; D unresolved. Looked up from germline, CDR1 is GTSNPN and CDR2 is SVGIG (reference sequence). The CDR3 is made up of 12 amino acids. The ends were cut back, 0 bases at V and 8 bases at J, with 8 bases in the middle. The CDR3 sequence: CAWSVPRHEQFF. CDR3 nucleotides: TGTGCCTGGAGTGTACCCCGGCATGAGCAGTTCTTC.

The rearrangement uses TRBV6-2 or TRBV6-3 and TRBJ1-5; D is undetermined. The CDR3 loop spans 15 amino acids. Trimming removed 2 bases at V and 0 bases at J, with 8 bases between. Looked up from germline, CDR1 is MNHEY and CDR2 is SVGEGT. Here the CDR3 DNA reads TGTGCCAGCAGTTACGCTGGGATTAGCAATCAGCCCCAGCATTTT. Residues: CASSYAGISNQPQHF.

The sample holds a few counts of this clone. The chain uses TRBV2 and TRBJ1-5; TRBD1 aligns across 9 bases. In germline, CDR1 is SNHLY, CDR2 FYNNEI. The CDR3 totals 15 residues. The J segment lost 6 bases and the V segment lost 5 bases, leaving 8 bases of the junction unmatched. The CDR3 spells CASSNPGQGSQPQHF. As DNA, the CDR3 is TGTGCCAGCAGTAACCCGGGACAGGGAAGTCAGCCCCAGCATTTT.

The J gene is TRBJ2-2, the V gene TRBV5-6; 10 bases agree with TRBD1. V was clipped by 3 bases and J by 4 bases; unmatched bases: 6. This CDR3 is built from 16 residues. Germline CDR1 SGHDT, CDR2 YYEEEE. CDR3 sequence reads: CASSWTGGSGTGELFF. Here the CDR3 DNA reads TGTGCCAGCAGCTGGACAGGGGGTTCGGGCACCGGGGAGCTGTTTTTT.

This chain joins TRBV7-2 and TRBJ1-1; 8 positions agree with TRBD1. The germline gives CDR1 SGHTA, CDR2 FQGNSA. Unmatched junction bases numbered 6, after V lost 1 base and J lost 5 bases. The CDR3 is 15 amino acids. In DNA form, the CDR3 reads TGTGCCAGCAGCTTAGGTACAGGGGGATGGACTGAAGCTTTCTTT. Its translation is CASSLGTGGWTEAFF.

This clone has just a few counts. V usage is TRBV28 and J usage is TRBJ1-5; D is possibly TRBD1 (5 bases). The germline V gene encodes CDR1 MDHEN and CDR2 SYDVKM. V was shortened by 3 bases and J by 5 bases, with 8 bases between the two germline ends. CDR3 length equals 13 residues. CDR3 residues: CASSFGTDQPQHF. In DNA form, the CDR3 reads TGTGCCAGCAGTTTCGGGACGGATCAGCCCCAGCATTTT.

The DNA for the CDR3 is TGCGCCAGCAGCCTCAGGTGGACAGGGACAAGGAGAAGCAATCAGCCCCAGCATTTT. Amino acids: CASSLRWTGTRRSNQPQHF. J is TRBJ1-5 and V is TRBV4-1; the match to TRBD1 covers 8 bases. The ends lost 4 bases at V and 1 base at J; junction bases unmatched: 15. From germline, CDR1 is MGHRA and CDR2 YSYEKL. This CDR3 has 19 amino acids.

The chain is built from TRBV28 and TRBJ2-1; 7 bases agree with TRBD1. Germline V CDR1 and CDR2: MDHEN, SYDVKM. V gave up 5 bases and J gave up 7 bases; unmatched junction bases: 8. The CDR3 has 14 amino acids. As DNA, the CDR3 is TGTGCCAGCAGTGCCGTGACAGGGACGAATGAGCAGTTCTTC. Protein product: CASSAVTGTNEQFF.

V usage is TRBV18 and J usage is TRBJ1-4; D is uncertain. Trimming left V 8 bases short and J 4 bases short, with 14 bases between. The CDR3 consists of 14 residues. Germline values: CDR1 KGHSH, CDR2 LQKENI. This CDR3 is CASAPQSGNEKLFF. CDR3 sequence (DNA): TGTGCCAGCGCCCCACAGTCGGGTAATGAAAAACTGTTTTTT.

J is TRBJ1-6 and V is TRBV7-8; D is unclear. Trimming removed 2 bases at V and 2 bases at J, with 10 bases between. The CDR3 totals 16 residues. CDR1 SGHVS and CDR2 FQNEAQ come from the germline V gene. DNA for the CDR3: TGTGCCAGCAGCTTAAACGGCGACGCCTATAATTCACCCCTCCACTTT. Its translation: CASSLNGDAYNSPLHF.

This chain connects TRBV5-5 to TRBJ1-1; D gene unclear. The CDR3 is made up of 15 amino acids. V was shortened by 4 bases and J by 4 bases, with 17 bases between the two germline ends. CDR1 SGHKS and CDR2 YYEKEE come from the germline V gene (reference sequence). CDR3 DNA sequence: TGTGCCAGCAGCCAGAGTGAAGGCCTGCGCACTGAAGCTTTCTTT. Translated, it gives CASSQSEGLRTEAFF.

The J gene is TRBJ1-4, the V gene TRBV6-6; D is unresolved. Trimming stripped 0 bases from V and 3 bases from J, with 8 bases between. This CDR3 region has 15 residues. Germline V CDR1 and CDR2: MNHNY, SVGAGI (reference sequence). CDR3 in amino acids: CASSYSWGANEKLFF. As DNA, the CDR3 is TGTGCCAGCAGTTACTCGTGGGGTGCTAATGAAAAACTGTTTTTT.

V and J are TRBV6-5 and TRBJ2-1, with a weak D call TRBD1 (5 bases). The germline V gene has CDR1 MNHEY and CDR2 SVGAGI. Trimming shortened V by 8 bases and J by 8 bases, and 19 bases separated the two germline ends. The CDR3 sequence is 14 residues long. The CDR3 is CASHGVGVWDEQFF. In DNA form, the CDR3 reads TGTGCCAGCCATGGGGTAGGGGTCTGGGATGAGCAGTTCTTC.

V gene TRBV12-5 combines with J gene TRBJ1-1, with 8 bases lining up with TRBD1. This CDR3 has 14 amino acids. Germline assignment: CDR1 LGHNT and CDR2 FRNRAP. Unmatched junction bases numbered 4, after V lost 1 base and J lost 6 bases. CDR3 nucleotide sequence: TGTGCTAGTGGTTTGGGGACAGGGACCGCTGAAGCTTTCTTT. Amino acids: CASGLGTGTAEAFF.

V usage is TRBV12-3 or TRBV12-4 and J usage is TRBJ2-2; perhaps D is TRBD1 or TRBD2 (5 bases each). V was shortened by 6 bases and J by 3 bases, with 8 bases between the two germline ends. This CDR3 contains 13 residues. CDR3: CASSRDHTGELFF. CDR3 sequence (DNA): TGTGCCAGCAGCCGGGACCACACCGGGGAGCTGTTTTTT.